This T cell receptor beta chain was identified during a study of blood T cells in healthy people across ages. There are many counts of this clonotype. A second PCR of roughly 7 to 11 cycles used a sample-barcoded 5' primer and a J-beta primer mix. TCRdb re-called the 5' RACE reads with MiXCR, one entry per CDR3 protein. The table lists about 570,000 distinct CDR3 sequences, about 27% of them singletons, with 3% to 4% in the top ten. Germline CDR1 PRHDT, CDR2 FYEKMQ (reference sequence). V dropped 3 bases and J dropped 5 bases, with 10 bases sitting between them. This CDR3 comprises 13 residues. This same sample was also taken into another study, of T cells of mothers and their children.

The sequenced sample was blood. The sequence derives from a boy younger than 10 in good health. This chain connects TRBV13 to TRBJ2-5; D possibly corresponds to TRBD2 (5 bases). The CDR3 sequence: CASSFGGSETQYF. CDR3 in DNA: TGTGCCAGCAGCTTTGGAGGATCCGAGACCCAGTACTTC.